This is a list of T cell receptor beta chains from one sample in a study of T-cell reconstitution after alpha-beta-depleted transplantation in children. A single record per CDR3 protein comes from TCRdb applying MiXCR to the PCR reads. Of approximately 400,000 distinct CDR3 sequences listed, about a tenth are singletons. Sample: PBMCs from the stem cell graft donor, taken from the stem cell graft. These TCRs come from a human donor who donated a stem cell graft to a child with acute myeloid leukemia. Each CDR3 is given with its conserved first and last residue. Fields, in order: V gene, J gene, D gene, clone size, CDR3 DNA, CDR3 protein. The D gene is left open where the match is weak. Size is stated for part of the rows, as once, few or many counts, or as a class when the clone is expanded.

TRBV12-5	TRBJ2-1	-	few	TGTGCTAGTGGTTTGGGACTCACGGCTGGGGATGAGCAGTTCTTC	CASGLGLTAGDEQFF
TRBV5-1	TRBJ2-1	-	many	TGCGCCAGCAGCCTGACCGGGACTGAATACAATGAGCAGTTCTTC	CASSLTGTEYNEQFF
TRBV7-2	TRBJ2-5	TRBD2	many	TGTGCCAGCAGCTTGGCGGGAGGGCGGGAGACCCAGTACTTC	CASSLAGGRETQYF
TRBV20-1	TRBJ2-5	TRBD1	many	TGCAGTGCAGGGACAGCAGTAGAGACCCAGTACTTC	CSAGTAVETQYF
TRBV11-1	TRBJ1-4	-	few	TGTGCCAGCAGCGGAGAACTGGGCCAACAGGAGACTAATGAAAAACTGTTTTTT	CASSGELGQQETNEKLFF
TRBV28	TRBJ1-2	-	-	TGTGCCAGCACCGCAGGGAACTATGGCTACACCTTC	CASTAGNYGYTF
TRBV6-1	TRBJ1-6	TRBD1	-	TGTGCCAGCAGTACGACAGGGAATAATTCACCCCTCCACTTT	CASSTTGNNSPLHF
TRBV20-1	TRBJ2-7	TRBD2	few	TGCAGTGCAAGTGGGACTAGCGGGATTTCCGAGCAGTACTTC	CSASGTSGISEQYF
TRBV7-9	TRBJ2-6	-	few	TGTGCCAGCAGCCCGGACGGTCTCCCTGGGGCCAACGTCCTGACTTTC	CASSPDGLPGANVLTF
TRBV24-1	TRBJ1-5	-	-	TGTGCCACTACCTGCAAGACAGGCGGCCGGGGCTATAGCAATCAGCCCCAGCATTTT	CATTCKTGGRGYSNQPQHF
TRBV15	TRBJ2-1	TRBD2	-	TGTGCCACCCGACCCGGGACTAGCGGGAGAAATGAGCAGTTCTTC	CATRPGTSGRNEQFF
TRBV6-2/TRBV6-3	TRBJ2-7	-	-	TGTGCCAGCAGCGTTCGAGCATACGAGCAGTACTTC	CASSVRAYEQYF
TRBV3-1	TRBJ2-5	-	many	TGTGCCAGCAGCCAAGAAGGGGGGACCCAGTACTTC	CASSQEGGTQYF
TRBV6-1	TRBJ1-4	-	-	TGTGCCAGCAGCCCCGGGCCTTACCTTGGTGAAAAACTGTTTTTT	CASSPGPYLGEKLFF
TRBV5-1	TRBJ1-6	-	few	TGCGCCAGCAGCTCAGGAGGGGCTGGTTTTAATTCACCCCTCCACTTT	CASSSGGAGFNSPLHF
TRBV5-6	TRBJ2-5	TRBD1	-	TGTGCCAGCAGACGGGACAGGCGCCGAGAGACCCAGTACTTC	CASRRDRRRETQYF
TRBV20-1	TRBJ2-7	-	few	TGCAGTGCCGGAGGACGGAGCTCCTACGAGCAGTACTTC	CSAGGRSSYEQYF
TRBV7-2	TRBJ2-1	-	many	TGTGCCAGCAGCTTAGGAGTGGGGGAGCAGTTCTTC	CASSLGVGEQFF
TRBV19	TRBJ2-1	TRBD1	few	TGTGCCAGTAGTGCGGACAGGGGGCTTAGCGGTGAGCAGTTCTTC	CASSADRGLSGEQFF
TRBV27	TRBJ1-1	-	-	TGTGCCAGCAAGCCGGGGCGAATGAACACTGAAGCTTTCTTT	CASKPGRMNTEAFF
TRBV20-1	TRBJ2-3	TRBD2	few	TGCAGTGCCAACCTAGCGGGAGGCTCAGATACGCAGTATTTT	CSANLAGGSDTQYF
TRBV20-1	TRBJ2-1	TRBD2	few	TGCAGTGCTAGCCCGACTAGCGGCTCTTACAATGAGCAGTTCTTC	CSASPTSGSYNEQFF
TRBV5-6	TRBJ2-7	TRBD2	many	TGTGCCAGCAGTAGACTAGCGGGAAACCCCTACGAGCAGTACTTC	CASSRLAGNPYEQYF
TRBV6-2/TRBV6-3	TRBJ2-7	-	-	TGTGCCAGCAGTTCCCGTCCGGGTACTCCGCCCTCCTACGAGCAGTACTTC	CASSSRPGTPPSYEQYF
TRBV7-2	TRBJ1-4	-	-	TGTGCCAGCAGCACTGAAAAACTGTTTTTT	CASSTEKLFF
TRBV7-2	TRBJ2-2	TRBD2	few	TGTGCCAGCAGCTTTAGCGGGAGTCAGACCGGGGAGCTGTTTTTT	CASSFSGSQTGELFF
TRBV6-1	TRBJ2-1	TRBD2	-	TGTGCCAGCAGTGAAAGCGGGGGGCATGAGCAGTTCTTC	CASSESGGHEQFF
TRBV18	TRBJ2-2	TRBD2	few	TGTGCCAGCTCACGAACAGGGACTAGCGGGGCAAACACCGGGGAGCTGTTTTTT	CASSRTGTSGANTGELFF
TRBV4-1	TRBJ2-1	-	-	TGCGCCAGCAGCCAAGTGGTGAACCCCCATGAGCAGTTCTTC	CASSQVVNPHEQFF
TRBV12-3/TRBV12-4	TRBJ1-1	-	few	TGTGCCAGCAGTTCCCAGACAGGGAACACTGAAGCTTTCTTT	CASSSQTGNTEAFF